The T cell receptor (beta chain) under discussion was sequenced for a study of T-cell memory formation after mild COVID-19. A few counts support this clonotype. No antigen is known for it. General study findings and limits: Clones that got smaller from day 15 to 85 had even CD4/CD8, while clones growing later tipped toward CD4+.

This CDR3 region has 16 residues. Germline V lookup: CDR1 LNHNV, CDR2 YYDKDF (reference sequence). Trimming took 0 bases from V and 3 from J; bases not matched to a gene: 3. Via MiXCR, TCRdb re-called the 5' RACE reads, giving one row per CDR3 protein. The table lists hundreds of thousands of distinct CDR3 sequences, approximately 25% of them singletons, with 8.8% in the top ten. This receptor was taken from an adult woman who had mild COVID-19 (a few samples of this study predate the infection). Cell type and time point are not known. The specimen was PBMCs or a T cell subset sorted from them (not recorded which). The chain is built from TRBV15 and TRBJ2-3; 10 bases are shared with TRBD2. CDR3 residues: CATSREAGGLTDTQYF. For the CDR3, the DNA is TGTGCCACCAGCAGAGAAGCGGGGGGGCTTACAGATACGCAGTATTTT.